This TCR beta chain was captured by sequencing in a study of prognosis after radiotherapy for stage I lung cancer. Across the study: Several patients had distant metastases at a median of around seven months after radiotherapy, and fewer than 18 showed no significant progression. Overall study results and limits: When patients developed distant metastases, their Shannon entropy after stereotactic body radiation therapy was lower.

This clonotype showed up many times. Its antigen remains unidentified. Amplification of the TCR beta CDR3 (from genomic DNA) was done by two-round multiplex PCR. Round-one PCR had primers specific to each TRBV and TRBJ gene. TCRdb itself ran the multiplex PCR reads through MiXCR, one entry per CDR3 protein. The sample records tens of thousands of distinct CDR3 sequences, under 45% being singletons. Here the sequenced sample was PBMCs, taken before or after stereotactic body radiation therapy (not recorded which). The TCR sequence derives from a donor aged 50 or older with non-small cell lung cancer.

CDR3: CSASNREGRHEQFF. The CDR3 coding sequence is TGCAGTGCTAGTAACCGGGAGGGCCGGCATGAGCAGTTCTTC. The rearrangement links TRBV20-1 to TRBJ2-1; 8 bases line up with TRBD2. V was clipped by 3 bases and J by 8 bases; unmatched bases: 9. Germline CDR1 DFQATT, CDR2 SNEGSKA (reference sequence). This CDR3 spans 14 amino acids.